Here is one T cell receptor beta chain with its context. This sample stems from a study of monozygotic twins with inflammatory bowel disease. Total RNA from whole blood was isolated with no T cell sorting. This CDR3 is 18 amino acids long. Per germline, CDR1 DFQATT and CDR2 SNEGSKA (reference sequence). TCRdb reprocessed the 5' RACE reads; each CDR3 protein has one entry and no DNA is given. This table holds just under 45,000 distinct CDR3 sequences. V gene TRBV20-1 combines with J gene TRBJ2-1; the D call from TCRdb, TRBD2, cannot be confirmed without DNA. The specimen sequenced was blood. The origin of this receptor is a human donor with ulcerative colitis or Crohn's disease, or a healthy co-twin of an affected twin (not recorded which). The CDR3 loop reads CSASGTSGITSSYNEQFF.